One sample yielded the 3 T cell receptor beta chains listed below, sequenced in a study of blood T cell repertoires in COVID-19. The table came from immunoSEQ multiplex PCR; TCRdb's copy has only in-frame clones and leaves some out. The sample gives 70,000 to 95,000 clones, roughly 90% of which show up once; 1.5% is in the top ten. Sequenced input: peripheral blood. The origin of the receptors is a human donor with active COVID-19. The donor label of this sample is uncertain.

The J gene is TRBJ2-7, the V gene TRBV27; 8 bases are shared with TRBD1. The J segment lost 3 bases and the V segment lost 2 bases, leaving 6 bases of the junction unmatched. Germline CDR1 MNHEY, CDR2 SMNVEV (reference sequence). The length of the CDR3 is 15 residues. In DNA form, the CDR3 reads TGTGCCAGCAGTTTACGCCAGGGGGCGGTCTACGAGCAGTACTTC. It yields the protein CASSLRQGAVYEQYF.

The gene calls are TRBV5-5 and TRBJ1-1; unclear D gene. The CDR3 is made up of 15 amino acids. Looked up from germline, CDR1 is SGHKS and CDR2 is YYEKEE (reference sequence). V was trimmed by 0 bases and J by 1 base, leaving 10 bases between them. DNA for the CDR3: TGTGCCAGCAGCTTGGTAGCCAACGGGAACACTGAAGCTTTCTTT. It is translated as CASSLVANGNTEAFF.

V is TRBV7-9 and J is TRBJ2-1; 7 bases agree with TRBD2. The CDR3 runs to 18 residues. Germline CDR1 reads SEHNR; CDR2 reads FQNEAQ (reference sequence). The V and J ends lost 5 bases and 1 base, in that order; junction bases with no gene match: 14. CDR3 DNA: TGTGCCAGCAGCCCGCATGACTTATGGCGGGGGTCCTACAATGAGCAGTTCTTC. It yields the protein CASSPHDLWRGSYNEQFF.